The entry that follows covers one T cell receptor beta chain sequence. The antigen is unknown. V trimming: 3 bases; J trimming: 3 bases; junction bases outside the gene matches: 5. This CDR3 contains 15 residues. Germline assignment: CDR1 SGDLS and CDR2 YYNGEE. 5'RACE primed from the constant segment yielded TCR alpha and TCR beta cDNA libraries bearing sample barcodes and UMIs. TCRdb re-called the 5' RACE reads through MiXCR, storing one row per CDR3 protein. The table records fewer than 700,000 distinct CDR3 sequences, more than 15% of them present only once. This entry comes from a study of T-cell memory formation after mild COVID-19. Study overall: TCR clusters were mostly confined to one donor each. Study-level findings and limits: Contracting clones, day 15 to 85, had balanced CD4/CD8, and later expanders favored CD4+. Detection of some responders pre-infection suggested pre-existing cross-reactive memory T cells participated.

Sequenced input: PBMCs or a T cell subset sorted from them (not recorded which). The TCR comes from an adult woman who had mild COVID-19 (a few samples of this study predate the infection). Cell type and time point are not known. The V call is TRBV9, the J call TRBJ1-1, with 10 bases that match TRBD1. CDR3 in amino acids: CASSAFGTGDTEAFF. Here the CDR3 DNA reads TGTGCCAGCAGCGCGTTCGGGACAGGGGACACTGAAGCTTTCTTT. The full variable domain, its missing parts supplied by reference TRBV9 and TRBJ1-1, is DSGVTQTPKHLITATGQRVTLRCSPRSGDLSVYWYQQSLDQGLQFLIQYYNGEERAKGNILERFSAQQFPDLHSELNLSSLELGDSALYFCASSAFGTGDTEAFFGQGTRLTVV.